This passage covers 13 T cell receptor beta chains from one sample sequenced in a study of T cells in localized non-small cell lung cancer. Produced via immunoSEQ multiplex PCR; TCRdb's table is partial and in-frame only. The data show 7,000 or so clones, around 52% seen once. This specimen consisted of lymph node tissue, obtained before any cancer treatment. The receptor set was obtained from a female donor at least 60 years old with stage I lung adenocarcinoma.

This chain joins TRBV6-8 and TRBJ2-7; a weak D match, TRBD1 (5 bases). The V and J ends lost 0 bases and 11 bases respectively, with 17 bases between them. The germline CDR1 and CDR2 sequences are MNHGY and SAAAGT. This CDR3 region has 14 residues. The CDR3 loop reads CASSYSAGNFLEYF. The CDR3 DNA is TGTGCCAGCAGTTACTCAGCAGGGAATTTCTTGGAGTACTTC.

By sample share, this clone is large. The chain joins TRBV11-3 to TRBJ1-1, with D perhaps TRBD1 (5 bases). Trimming left V 3 bases short and J 6 bases short, with 14 bases between. This CDR3 comprises 14 residues. Germline V gene sequence: CDR1 SGHNT, CDR2 YENEEA. DNA of the CDR3: TGTGCCAGCAGCTTCCGAAGTTGGGGCCCTGAAGCTTTCTTT. Its translation: CASSFRSWGPEAFF.

V usage is TRBV11-3 and J usage is TRBJ2-2, with 7 bases matching TRBD2. Germline V CDR1 and CDR2: SGHNT, YENEEA. The CDR3 covers 14 residues. The trim removed 5 bases at V and 7 bases at J, leaving 7 bases unmatched. The CDR3 here is CASSPTGGIGELFF. The CDR3 DNA reads TGTGCCAGCAGCCCCACGGGAGGAATCGGGGAGCTGTTTTTT.

The V and J genes are TRBV12-5 and TRBJ2-3; possible D gene TRBD2, 5 bases. The CDR3 totals 16 residues. Trimming took off 7 bases at V and 2 bases at J, with 19 bases between the two ends. Germline lookup yields CDR1 LGHNT and CDR2 FRNRAP. The CDR3 DNA reads TGTGCTAGTGTTGGGTGGCGGGCAGACCACACAGATACGCAGTATTTT. This encodes CASVGWRADHTDTQYF.

The chain combines TRBV15 with TRBJ1-5, with 8 bases that match TRBD1. Germline V gene data show CDR1 as LNHNV and CDR2 as YYDKDF (reference sequence). The length of the CDR3 is 16 residues. The V segment lost 2 bases and the J segment 2 bases; nucleotides outside the gene matches: 5. The CDR3 DNA sequence: TGTGCCACCAGCAGACCCCGGACAGGGCGCAATCAGCCCCAGCATTTT. Residues: CATSRPRTGRNQPQHF.

As to this clone: One end of the junction is discordant with germline, which a read error may explain. The V call is TRBV15, the J call TRBJ1-6; tentatively, D is TRBD1 (5 bases). CDR1 is LNHNV and CDR2 is YYDKDF in the germline V gene (reference sequence). This CDR3 comprises 19 residues. CDR3 sequence reads: CATSRAFQRGGRVNSSLHF. As DNA, the CDR3 is TGTGCCACCAGCAGAGCCTTCCAGAGAGGAGGCAGGGTTAATTCATCCCTCCACTTT. The variable domain in full, completed from reference TRBV15 and TRBJ1-6, reads DAMVIQNPRYQVTQFGKPVTLSCSQTLNHNVMYWYQQKSSQAPKLLFHYYDKDFNNEADTPDNFQSRRPNTSFCFLDIRSPGLGDTAMYLCATSRAFQRGGRVNSSLHFGNGTRLTVT.

This clone occurred a few times. The V and J genes are TRBV9 and TRBJ1-4; no definite D call. Trimming shortened V by 0 bases and J by 6 bases, and 12 bases separated the two germline ends. CDR3 length equals 15 residues. From germline, CDR1 is SGDLS and CDR2 YYNGEE. The CDR3 loop is CASSVAGESYEKLFF. The CDR3 DNA is TGTGCCAGCAGCGTAGCTGGGGAGTCTTATGAAAAACTGTTTTTT.

The chain joins TRBV19 to TRBJ1-1; 9 bases fit TRBD1. CDR3 length: 13 amino acids. The junction had 5 bases not matched to a gene; V was cut back by 5 bases and J by 7 bases. In germline, CDR1 is LNHDA, CDR2 SQIVND (reference sequence). The CDR3 DNA follows: TGTGCCAGTAGTCTTGGGACAGGGAGTGAAGCTTTCTTT. It is translated as CASSLGTGSEAFF.

Worth noting for this clone: Germline and junction disagree at one end, which may indicate a read error. This CDR3 is CTSSDPNRGDRGSYEQYF. Written as DNA, the CDR3 is TGTACCAGTAGTGACCCTAACCGGGGGGACAGGGGGTCCTACGAGCAGTACTTC. The V and J genes are TRBV19 and TRBJ2-7; 11 bases are a match to TRBD1. The CDR3 length is 18 residues. CDR1 is LNHDA, CDR2 SQIVND, per germline (reference sequence).

This clone was detected a few times. The chain links TRBV12-5 to TRBJ2-2; unclear D gene. V dropped 3 bases and J dropped 3 bases, with 2 bases sitting between them. In germline, CDR1 is LGHNT, CDR2 FRNRAP. CDR3 size: 12 residues. The CDR3 sequence is CASGLYTGELFF. The CDR3 coding sequence is TGTGCTAGTGGTTTATACACCGGGGAGCTGTTTTTT.

This clone was seen a handful of times. The chain combines TRBV11-3 with TRBJ2-5; possibly TRBD1 for D (6 bases). The germline gives CDR1 SGHNT, CDR2 YENEEA. The germline V and J ends were trimmed by 1 base and 4 bases, with 13 bases remaining between them. The CDR3 extends over 15 amino acids. The CDR3 DNA reads TGTGCCAGCAGCTTAGTCGAGACACAGGGAGAGACCCAGTACTTC. This gives the protein CASSLVETQGETQYF.

The chain links TRBV15 to TRBJ1-1; 9 bases fit TRBD1. CDR1 is LNHNV and CDR2 is YYDKDF in the germline V gene (reference sequence). The CDR3 length is 15 residues. With 2 bases clipped from V and 7 bases from J, the junction kept 8 bases outside the gene matches. As DNA, the CDR3 is TGTGCCACCAGCAGAACCGGGACAGGGCTCGGTGAAGCTTTCTTT. It translates to CATSRTGTGLGEAFF.

This clone was counted once. V usage is TRBV15 and J usage is TRBJ1-1; tentatively, D is TRBD1 (5 bases). This CDR3 has 17 residues. Germline V gene lookup returns CDR1 LNHNV and CDR2 YYDKDF (reference sequence). The V end was cut by 1 base, the J end by 3 bases, with 18 bases between. CDR3 bases: TGTGCCACCAGCAGAGGGGTGGGGAGGGGTACTGACACTGAAGCTTTCTTT. It yields the protein CATSRGVGRGTDTEAFF.